These T cell receptor beta chains were read from a single sample in a study of T cell repertoires in cytomegalovirus infection. These TCRs are of unknown antigen specificity. MiXCR, applied by TCRdb to the reads, yields one record per CDR3 protein. This sample has roughly 49,000 distinct CDR3 sequences, with 20% to 25% found just once. What was sequenced was PBMCs, sequenced either directly or after in vitro stimulation (not recorded which). The receptor source for this set is a human donor in good health (CMV status not recorded). Some clones in this sample may be carry-over from other donors' samples. The CDR3 runs from the conserved cysteine through the conserved F or W. D genes are given only for firm matches. Size is omitted from some rows. Given values are once, few, many or a class for expanded clones.

j_call | clone_size | v_call | d_call | cdr3_nt | cdr3_aa
TRBJ1-6 | medium-sized | TRBV12-3/TRBV12-4 | NA | TGTGCCAGCAGTTTAGAGAGCTCCTATAATTCACCCCTCCACTTT | CASSLESSYNSPLHF
TRBJ1-2 | few | TRBV10-3 | NA | TGTGCCGTCAGACTTCTAGGGAAAGATGGCTACACCTTC | CAVRLLGKDGYTF
TRBJ2-2 | few | TRBV7-2 | NA | TGTGCCAGCAGCCTACACAGGGCGAACACCGGGGAGCTGTTTTTT | CASSLHRANTGELFF
TRBJ2-4 | NA | TRBV5-4 | NA | TGTGCCAGCAGCTTGGCCTACGGGTCGGACGGAAACATTCAGTACTTC | CASSLAYGSDGNIQYF
TRBJ2-3 | NA | TRBV7-2 | NA | TGTGCCAGCAGCCAGGGGCCTTGGGCGGATACGCAGTATTTT | CASSQGPWADTQYF
TRBJ1-5 | NA | TRBV7-1 | NA | TGTGCCAGCAGCGCACGGACGGATAGCAATCAGCCCCAGCATTTT | CASSARTDSNQPQHF
TRBJ2-7 | NA | TRBV11-1 | NA | TGTGCCAGCAGCTTCAAGAGGGACGGAGCCTACGAGCAGTACTTC | CASSFKRDGAYEQYF
TRBJ1-1 | NA | TRBV18 | NA | TGTGCCAGCTCCCCCAGTGTGGGCACTGAAGCTTTCTTT | CASSPSVGTEAFF
TRBJ2-7 | few | TRBV11-3 | NA | TGTGCCAGCAGCTACTCCAGCGGCCCGAACTACGAGCAGTACTTC | CASSYSSGPNYEQYF
TRBJ1-1 | many | TRBV5-1 | NA | TGCGCCAGCAGCTTCTTGGGGGCACCAAATGAAGCTTTCTTT | CASSFLGAPNEAFF
TRBJ2-7 | many | TRBV7-2 | NA | TGTGCCAGCAGCTTAGTATTCGGGGGCGACGAGCAGTACTTC | CASSLVFGGDEQYF
TRBJ2-7 | medium-sized | TRBV4-3 | NA | TGCGCCAGCAGCCAAGAGATGGGCGGGGCGAACGAGCAGTACTTC | CASSQEMGGANEQYF
TRBJ2-1 | many | TRBV4-2 | NA | TGTGCCAGCAGCCAAGGGGATGGGACTGCGAATGAGCAGTTCTTC | CASSQGDGTANEQFF
TRBJ1-5 | many | TRBV7-9 | NA | TGTGCCAGCAGCGTCGGGAATCAGCCCCAGCATTTT | CASSVGNQPQHF
TRBJ2-3 | many | TRBV7-8 | NA | TGTGCCAGCAGCTTAGGCGCCTCGGCCTATGGGCAGTATTTT | CASSLGASAYGQYF
TRBJ2-3 | few | TRBV20-1 | NA | TGCAGTGCTAGAGAGAACAGTGCAGATACGCAGTATTTT | CSARENSADTQYF
TRBJ2-1 | many | TRBV11-3 | NA | TGTGCCAGCAGCCGAGGGGGAGGGAAAGAGCAGTTCTTC | CASSRGGGKEQFF
TRBJ2-5 | NA | TRBV19 | NA | TGTGCCAGTTCTGCGTGGCAGGAGACCCAGTACTTC | CASSAWQETQYF
TRBJ2-5 | few | TRBV19 | TRBD1 | TGTGCCAGTAGTACCGGGACAGGGGGTTGGGGAGAGACCCAGTACTTC | CASSTGTGGWGETQYF
TRBJ2-5 | many | TRBV3-1 | TRBD2 | TGTGCCAGCAGCCCTCCCGGGCGGGAGGGCACGACCCAGTACTTC | CASSPPGREGTTQYF